This T cell receptor beta chain was retrieved from a study of T cells in Graves' hyperthyroidism and ophthalmopathy. Lactation, pregnancy, other autoimmune disease or uncontrolled infection led to exclusion of patients. This clonotype was counted a few times. TCR beta CDR3 region amplification was performed from RNA transcripts. HTBI primers were the set used in a first-round RT-PCR of the TCR CDR3. TCRdb reprocessed the multiplex PCR reads via MiXCR and lists one record per CDR3 protein. This sample has under 250,000 distinct CDR3 sequences, with under 20% found just once. The sequenced sample consisted of blood. The receptor was isolated from a man aged 45 to 65 with Graves' hyperthyroidism.

The CDR3: CASSLRAQLWDIQYF. CDR3 coding DNA: TGTGCCAGCAGCCTCAGGGCCCAATTGTGGGACATTCAGTACTTC. The V gene is TRBV7-8, the J gene TRBJ2-4; a weak D match, TRBD1 (5 bases). V gave up 5 bases and J gave up 8 bases, with 19 bases separating them. The CDR3 sequence is 15 residues long. Germline V gene data show CDR1 as SGHVS and CDR2 as FQNEAQ.